The entry that follows covers one T cell receptor (beta chain) sequence. Its specificity is unknown. TCRdb reprocessed the 5' RACE reads with MiXCR, giving one entry per CDR3 protein. The sample gives about 150,000 distinct CDR3 sequences, around 27% of which show up once; approximately 24% is in the top ten. This sample is drawn from a study of T-cell memory formation after mild COVID-19. Study-level results: Shrinking CD4+ clones were chiefly CM and EM; CD8+ ones were chiefly EMRA. Detection of some responders pre-infection suggested pre-existing cross-reactive memory T cells participated. Clonal second-wave expansions that peaked on day 37 had unconfirmed SARS-CoV-2 specificity.

Trimming removed 5 bases at V and 5 bases at J, with 15 bases between. The CDR3 contains 14 residues. Germline CDR1 and CDR2: MNHEY and SVGAGI. The chain combines TRBV6-5 with TRBJ1-2, with a weak D call TRBD1 (6 bases). Sequencing input: PBMCs or a T cell subset sorted from them (not recorded which). The sequence was obtained from an adult woman who had mild COVID-19 (a few samples of this study predate the infection). Cell type and time point are not known. DNA of the CDR3: TGTGCCAGCAGTCCTCAGGACAGCAAATATGGCTACACCTTC. Translated, it gives CASSPQDSKYGYTF.